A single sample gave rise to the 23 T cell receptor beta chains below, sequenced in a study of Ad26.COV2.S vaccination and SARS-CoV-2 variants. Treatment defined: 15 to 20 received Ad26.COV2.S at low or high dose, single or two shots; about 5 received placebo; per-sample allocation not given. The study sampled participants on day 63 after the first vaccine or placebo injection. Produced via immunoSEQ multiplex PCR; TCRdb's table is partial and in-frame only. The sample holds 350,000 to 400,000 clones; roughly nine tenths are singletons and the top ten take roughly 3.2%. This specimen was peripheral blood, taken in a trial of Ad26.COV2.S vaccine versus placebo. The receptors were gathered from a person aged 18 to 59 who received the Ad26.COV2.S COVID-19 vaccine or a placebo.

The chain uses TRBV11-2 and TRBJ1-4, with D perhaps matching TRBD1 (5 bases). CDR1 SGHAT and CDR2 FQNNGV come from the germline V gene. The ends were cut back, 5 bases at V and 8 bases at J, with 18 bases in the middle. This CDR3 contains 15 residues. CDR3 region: CASSLDGRGPEKLFF. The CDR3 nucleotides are TGTGCCAGCAGCCTGGACGGTCGGGGCCCCGAAAAACTGTTTTTT.

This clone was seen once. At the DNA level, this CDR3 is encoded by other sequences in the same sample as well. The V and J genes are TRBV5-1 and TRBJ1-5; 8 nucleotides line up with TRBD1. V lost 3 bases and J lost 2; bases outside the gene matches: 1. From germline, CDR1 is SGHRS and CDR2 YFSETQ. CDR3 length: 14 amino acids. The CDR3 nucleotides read TGCGCCAGCAGCTCAGGGGGCGGCAATCAGCCCCAGCATTTT. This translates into CASSSGGGNQPQHF. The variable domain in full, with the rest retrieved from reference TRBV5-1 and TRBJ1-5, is KAGVTQTPRYLIKTRGQQVTLSCSPISGHRSVSWYQQTPGQGLQFLFEYFSETQRNKGNFPGRFSGRQFSNSRSEMNVSTLELGDSALYLCASSSGGGNQPQHFGDGTRLSIL.

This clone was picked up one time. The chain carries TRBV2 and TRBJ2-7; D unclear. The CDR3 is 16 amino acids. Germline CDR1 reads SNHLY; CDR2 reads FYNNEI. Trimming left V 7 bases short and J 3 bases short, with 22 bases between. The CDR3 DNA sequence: TGTGCCAGCAACGCCCCCCTGCGCACGGCAGTCTACGAGCAGTACTTC. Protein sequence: CASNAPLRTAVYEQYF.

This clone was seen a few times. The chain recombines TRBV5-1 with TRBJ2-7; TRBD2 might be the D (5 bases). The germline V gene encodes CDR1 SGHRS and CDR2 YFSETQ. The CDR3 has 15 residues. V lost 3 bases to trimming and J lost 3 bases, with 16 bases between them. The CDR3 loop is CASSSGPGSDYEQYF. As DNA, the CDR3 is TGCGCCAGCAGCTCCGGTCCGGGGAGTGACTACGAGCAGTACTTC.

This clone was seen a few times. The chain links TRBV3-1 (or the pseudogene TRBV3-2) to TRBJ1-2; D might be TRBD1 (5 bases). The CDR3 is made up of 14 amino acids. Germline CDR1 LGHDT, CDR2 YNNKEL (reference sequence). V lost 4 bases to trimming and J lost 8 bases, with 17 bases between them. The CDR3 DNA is TGTGCCAGCAGCCTCCCGGGACCCTTCGGGGGCTACACCTTC. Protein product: CASSLPGPFGGYTF.

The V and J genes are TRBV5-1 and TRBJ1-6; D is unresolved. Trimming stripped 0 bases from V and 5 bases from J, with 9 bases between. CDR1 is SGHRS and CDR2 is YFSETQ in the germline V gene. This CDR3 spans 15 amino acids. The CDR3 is CASSLEGADNSPLHF. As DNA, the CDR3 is TGCGCCAGCAGCTTGGAAGGAGCCGATAATTCACCCCTCCACTTT.

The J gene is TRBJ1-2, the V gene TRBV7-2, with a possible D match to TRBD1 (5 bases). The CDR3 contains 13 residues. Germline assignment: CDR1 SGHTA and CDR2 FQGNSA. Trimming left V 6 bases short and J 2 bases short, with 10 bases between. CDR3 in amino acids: CASSWGRNYGYTF. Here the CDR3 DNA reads TGTGCCAGCAGTTGGGGCCGCAACTATGGCTACACCTTC.

The CDR3 region is CASRATGTGVYGYTF. The DNA of the CDR3 is TGTGCCAGCAGGGCTACCGGGACAGGGGTGTATGGCTACACCTTC. The chain has TRBV6-5 and TRBJ1-2, with 10 bases lining up with TRBD1. The V gene end was trimmed by 6 bases and the J gene end by 5 bases; junction bases not matched to a gene: 9. In germline, CDR1 is MNHEY, CDR2 SVGAGI. CDR3 length: 15 amino acids.

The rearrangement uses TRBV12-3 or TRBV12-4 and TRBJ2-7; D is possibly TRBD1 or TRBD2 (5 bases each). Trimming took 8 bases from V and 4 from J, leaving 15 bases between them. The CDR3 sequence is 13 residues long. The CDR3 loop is CASGSSGAYEQYF. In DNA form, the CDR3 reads TGTGCCAGCGGTTCCTCCGGGGCATACGAGCAGTACTTC.

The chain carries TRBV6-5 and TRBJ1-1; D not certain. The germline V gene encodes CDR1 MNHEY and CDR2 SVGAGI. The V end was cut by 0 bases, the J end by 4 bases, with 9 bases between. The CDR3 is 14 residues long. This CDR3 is CASSYSTETTEAFF. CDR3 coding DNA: TGTGCCAGCAGTTACTCCACAGAGACCACTGAAGCTTTCTTT.

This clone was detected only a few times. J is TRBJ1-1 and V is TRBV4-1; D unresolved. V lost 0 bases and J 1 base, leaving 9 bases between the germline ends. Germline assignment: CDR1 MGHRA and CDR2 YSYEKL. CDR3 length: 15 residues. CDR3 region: CASSQESVSNTEAFF. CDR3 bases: TGCGCCAGCAGCCAAGAATCGGTTTCGAACACTGAAGCTTTCTTT.

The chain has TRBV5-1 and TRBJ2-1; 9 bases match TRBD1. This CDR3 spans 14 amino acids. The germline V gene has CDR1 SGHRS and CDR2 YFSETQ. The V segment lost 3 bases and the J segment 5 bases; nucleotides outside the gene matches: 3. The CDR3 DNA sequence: TGCGCCAGCAGCTGGGGACAGGGTAACAATGAGCAGTTCTTC. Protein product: CASSWGQGNNEQFF. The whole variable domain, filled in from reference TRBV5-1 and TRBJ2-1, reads KAGVTQTPRYLIKTRGQQVTLSCSPISGHRSVSWYQQTPGQGLQFLFEYFSETQRNKGNFPGRFSGRQFSNSRSEMNVSTLELGDSALYLCASSWGQGNNEQFFGPGTRLTVL.

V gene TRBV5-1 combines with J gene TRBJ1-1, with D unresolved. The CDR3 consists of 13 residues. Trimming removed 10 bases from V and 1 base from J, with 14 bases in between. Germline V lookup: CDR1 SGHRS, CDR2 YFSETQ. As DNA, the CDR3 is TGCGCCTCCTCCCAAACCCCGAACACTGAAGCTTTCTTT. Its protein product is CASSQTPNTEAFF.

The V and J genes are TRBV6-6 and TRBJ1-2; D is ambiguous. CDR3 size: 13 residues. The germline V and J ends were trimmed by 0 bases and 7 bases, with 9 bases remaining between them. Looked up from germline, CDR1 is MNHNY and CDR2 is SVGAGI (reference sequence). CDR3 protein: CASSYSDPLGYTF. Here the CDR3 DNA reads TGTGCCAGCAGTTACTCCGACCCCCTTGGCTACACCTTC.

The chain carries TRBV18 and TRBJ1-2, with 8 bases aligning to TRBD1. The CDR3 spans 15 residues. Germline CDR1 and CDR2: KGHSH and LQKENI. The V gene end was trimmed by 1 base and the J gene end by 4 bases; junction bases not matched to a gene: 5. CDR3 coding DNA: TGTGCCAGCTCACCACAGGGACAGGCAGTCTATGGCTACACCTTC. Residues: CASSPQGQAVYGYTF.

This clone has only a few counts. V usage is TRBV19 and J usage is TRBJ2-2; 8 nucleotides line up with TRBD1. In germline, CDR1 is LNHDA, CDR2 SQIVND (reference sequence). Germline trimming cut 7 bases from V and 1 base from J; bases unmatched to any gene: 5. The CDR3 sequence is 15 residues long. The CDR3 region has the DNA TGTGCCAGTACCCTAGACAGGGGGAACACCGGGGAGCTGTTTTTT. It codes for CASTLDRGNTGELFF.

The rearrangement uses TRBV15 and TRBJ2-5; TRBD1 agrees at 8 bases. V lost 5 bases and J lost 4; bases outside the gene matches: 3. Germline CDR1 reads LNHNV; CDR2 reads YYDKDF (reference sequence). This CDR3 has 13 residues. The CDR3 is CATSQDRGETQYF. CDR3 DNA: TGTGCCACCAGCCAAGACAGGGGAGAGACCCAGTACTTC.

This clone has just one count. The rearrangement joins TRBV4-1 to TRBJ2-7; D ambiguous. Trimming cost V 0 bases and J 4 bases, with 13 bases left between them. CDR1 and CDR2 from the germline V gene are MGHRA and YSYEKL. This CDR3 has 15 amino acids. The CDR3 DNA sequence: TGCGCCAGCAGCCAAGATTACAACCGCATTTACGAGCAGTACTTC. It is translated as CASSQDYNRIYEQYF.

The CDR3 DNA follows: TGTGCCAGCAGCCAAGATCTCCGACAGGGGGGATATGGCTACACCTTC. It yields the protein CASSQDLRQGGYGYTF. The gene calls are TRBV3-1 (or the pseudogene TRBV3-2) and TRBJ1-2; TRBD1 matches at 9 bases. The ends lost 0 bases at V and 5 bases at J; junction bases unmatched: 7. Germline lookup yields CDR1 LGHDT and CDR2 YNNKEL (reference sequence). CDR3 size: 16 residues.

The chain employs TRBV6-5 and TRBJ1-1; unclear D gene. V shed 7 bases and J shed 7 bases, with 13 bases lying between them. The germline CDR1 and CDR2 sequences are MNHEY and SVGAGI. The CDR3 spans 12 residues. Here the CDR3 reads CASTGGDLEAFF. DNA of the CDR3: TGTGCCAGCACCGGCGGAGATCTTGAAGCTTTCTTT.

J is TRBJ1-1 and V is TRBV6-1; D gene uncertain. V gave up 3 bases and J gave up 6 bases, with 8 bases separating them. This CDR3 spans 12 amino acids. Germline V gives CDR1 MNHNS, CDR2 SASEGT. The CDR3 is CASSESRAEAFF. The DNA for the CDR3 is TGTGCCAGCAGTGAGTCTAGGGCTGAAGCTTTCTTT.

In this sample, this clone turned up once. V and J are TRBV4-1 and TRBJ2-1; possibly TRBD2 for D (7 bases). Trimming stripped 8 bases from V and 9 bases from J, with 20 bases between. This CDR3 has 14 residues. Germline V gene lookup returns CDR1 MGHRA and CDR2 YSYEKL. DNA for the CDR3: TGCGCCAGCGCAAAACAGGGAGGGTACGGTGAGCAGTTCTTC. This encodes CASAKQGGYGEQFF.

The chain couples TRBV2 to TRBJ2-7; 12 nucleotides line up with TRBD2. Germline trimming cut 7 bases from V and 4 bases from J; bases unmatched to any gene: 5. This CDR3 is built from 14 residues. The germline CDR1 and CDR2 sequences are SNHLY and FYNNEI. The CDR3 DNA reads TGTGCCAGCACCCTAGCGGGGGGGCGATACGAGCAGTACTTC. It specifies CASTLAGGRYEQYF.